Listed here are 20 T cell receptor beta chains from one sample, sequenced in a study of T cells in Graves' hyperthyroidism and ophthalmopathy. The CDR3 regions of TCR beta were amplified from RNA transcripts. First-round RT-PCR targeting the TCR CDR3 was performed with the HTBI primer set. Via MiXCR, TCRdb re-called the multiplex PCR reads, giving one row per CDR3 protein. Among about 320,000 distinct CDR3 sequences listed, roughly 15% were seen once. The specimen was blood. The source is a man aged 25-45 years with Graves' hyperthyroidism.

Many counts were recorded for this clonotype. The chain employs TRBV20-1 and TRBJ1-2; tentatively, D is TRBD1 (6 bases). Germline V gene sequence: CDR1 DFQATT, CDR2 SNEGSKA (reference sequence). CDR3 length: 12 amino acids. Between the trimmed V and J ends, which lost 5 bases and 4 bases, there was a span of 11 bases. CDR3 DNA sequence: TGCAGTGCTGGGGGCGGAGCCTATGGCTACACCTTC. The encoded protein is CSAGGGAYGYTF.

This clonotype was recorded a few times. The chain recombines TRBV5-1 with TRBJ1-1; D may be TRBD1 (5 bases). Germline V gene sequence: CDR1 SGHRS, CDR2 YFSETQ. The CDR3 is 14 residues long. V lost 4 bases and J lost 5, with 15 bases in between. CDR3 nucleotide sequence: TGCGCCAGCAGCGTCGCCCAGGGAGGGACTGAAGCTTTCTTT. Its protein is CASSVAQGGTEAFF.

About this clonotype itself: A junction boundary mismatches the germline segment, possibly from a read error. The V call is TRBV20-1, the J call TRBJ1-5; D ambiguous. CDR3 length: 14 residues. Germline V gene sequence: CDR1 DFQATT, CDR2 SNEGSKA (reference sequence). CDR3 residues: CSARDRRGNQRQHF. The CDR3 DNA reads as TGCAGTGCTAGAGATAGAAGAGGGAATCAGCGCCAGCATTTT.

The chain is built from TRBV10-3 and TRBJ2-7; 11 bases map to TRBD2. There are 15 residues in the CDR3. The V and J ends lost 3 bases and 5 bases, in that order; junction bases with no gene match: 6. Germline V gene data show CDR1 as ENHRY and CDR2 as SYGVKD. CDR3 in amino acids: CAISDLGTSGHEQYF. The CDR3 region has the DNA TGTGCCATCAGTGATTTAGGGACTAGCGGTCACGAGCAGTACTTC.

The chain has TRBV24-1 and TRBJ2-1; D not certain. V was cut by 0 bases and J by 6 bases, with 11 bases left in between. Germline CDR1 reads KGHDR; CDR2 reads SFDVKD. The CDR3 is 15 residues long. In DNA form, the CDR3 reads TGTGCCACCAGTGATTTGGGTTACGGTTTCAATGAGCAGTTCTTC. Translation: CATSDLGYGFNEQFF.

This clonotype was picked up many times. The chain is built from TRBV6-1 and TRBJ2-5, with TRBD2 matching over 10 bases. This CDR3 comprises 15 residues. CDR1 is MNHNS, CDR2 SASEGT, per germline. The ends lost 2 bases at V and 5 bases at J; junction bases unmatched: 5. DNA for the CDR3: TGTGCCAGCAGTGAACTAGCGGGAGAGGGGGAGACCCAGTACTTC. Translated, it gives CASSELAGEGETQYF.

The rearrangement joins TRBV7-2 to TRBJ2-7; D unresolved. In germline, CDR1 is SGHTA, CDR2 FQGNSA. The ends were cut back, 0 bases at V and 6 bases at J, with 12 bases in the middle. The CDR3 totals 14 residues. The CDR3 DNA follows: TGTGCCAGCAGCTTAGCGCGGCTAGTCAGCGAGCAGTACTTC. This codes for CASSLARLVSEQYF.

This clonotype was counted many times. The chain carries TRBV28 and TRBJ2-1; D is uncertain. Trimming pared 2 bases from V and 0 bases from J, leaving 11 bases between. The CDR3 extends over 16 amino acids. CDR1 and CDR2 (germline): MDHEN, SYDVKM. As DNA, the CDR3 is TGTGCCAGCAGTTTACCGCCGGGTAGCTCCTACAATGAGCAGTTCTTC. Amino acids: CASSLPPGSSYNEQFF.

This clonotype was seen a handful of times. A much larger clone lies a single base off, so this may be a read error. This rearrangement joins TRBV7-2 to TRBJ2-1; 9 bases align to TRBD2. J lost 4 bases, V lost 5 bases, and 6 bases had no gene match. This CDR3 is 15 amino acids long. The V gene's germline CDR1 is SGHTA and CDR2 FQGNSA. The CDR3 DNA is TGTGCCAGCAGCAGGCGGGGGGGTCGTTACAATGAGCAGTTCTTC. Its protein product is CASSRRGGRYNEQFF. The full variable domain, in which reference TRBV7-2 and TRBJ2-1 provide the parts outside the CDR3, is GAGVSQSPSNKVTEKGKDVELRCDPISGHTALYWYRQSLGQGLEFLIYFQGNSAPDKSGLPSDRFSAERTGGSVSTLTIQRTQQEDSAVYLCASSRRGGRYNEQFFGPGTRLTVL.

This clonotype was detected many times. J is TRBJ1-1 and V is TRBV30; the D is unclear. With 1 base removed from V and 1 base from J, the gap between germline ends came to 13 bases. The V gene's germline CDR1 is GTSNPN and CDR2 SVGIG (reference sequence). The CDR3 totals 15 residues. The CDR3 DNA is TGTGCCTGGAGTGCGGACCTTCGAGGGAACACTGAAGCTTTCTTT. Protein sequence: CAWSADLRGNTEAFF.

The V and J genes are TRBV6-2 or TRBV6-3 and TRBJ2-5, with D perhaps given as TRBD1 or TRBD2 (5 bases each). The CDR3 spans 14 residues. Looked up from germline, CDR1 is MNHEY and CDR2 is SVGEGT. The V end lost 6 bases, the J end lost 2 bases, and 13 bases lay between the germline ends. CDR3 nucleotide sequence: TGTGCCAGCAGCCTCGGGGCGGTTCAAGAGACCCAGTACTTC. This encodes CASSLGAVQETQYF.

There are many counts of this clonotype. The chain joins TRBV7-6 to TRBJ2-3; D gene uncertain. Germline loops: CDR1 SGHVS, CDR2 FNYEAQ. Trimming left V 1 base short and J 4 bases short, with 15 bases between. This CDR3 contains 16 residues. CDR3 sequence reads: CASSLGSEIPSDTQYF. The CDR3 DNA sequence: TGTGCCAGCAGCTTAGGGTCAGAAATTCCCTCAGATACGCAGTATTTT. Complete variable domain (other parts from reference TRBV7-6 and TRBJ2-3): GAGVSQSPRYKVTKRGQDVALRCDPISGHVSLYWYRQALGQGPEFLTYFNYEAQQDKSGLPNDRFSAERPEGSISTLTIQRTEQRDSAMYRCASSLGSEIPSDTQYFGPGTRLTVL.

This clonotype was picked up many times. The rearrangement links TRBV11-1 to TRBJ2-3; D uncertain. CDR1 is SGHAT, CDR2 FQDESV, per germline (reference sequence). The CDR3 extends over 14 amino acids. Trimming cost V 5 bases and J 6 bases, with 15 bases left between them. Here the CDR3 DNA reads TGTGCCAGCAGCAACTCGGACGTGGGGGATACGCAGTATTTT. Translation: CASSNSDVGDTQYF.

This clonotype was seen at least ten times. The CDR3 protein is CASRTPTGAYGYTF. DNA of the CDR3: TGTGCCAGCAGGACACCGACAGGGGCCTATGGCTACACCTTC. The chain is built from TRBV6-1 and TRBJ1-2; 8 nucleotides agree with TRBD1. V trimming: 6 bases; J trimming: 4 bases; junction bases outside the gene matches: 7. Germline lookup yields CDR1 MNHNS and CDR2 SASEGT. This CDR3 comprises 14 residues.

Many counts were recorded for this clonotype. The chain combines TRBV12-3 or TRBV12-4 with TRBJ2-3, with 10 bases aligning to TRBD2. This CDR3 spans 13 amino acids. With V trimmed by 7 bases and J by 4 bases, 2 bases remained unmatched. CDR3 sequence (DNA): TGTGCCAGCACCCTAGCGGGAGCAGATACGCAGTATTTT. Encoded protein: CASTLAGADTQYF.

The chain carries TRBV14 and TRBJ2-2; tentative D call: TRBD1 (6 bases). The V gene's germline CDR1 is SGHDN and CDR2 FVKESK. The V gene lost 0 bases and the J gene lost 5 bases, with 16 bases spanning the gap. CDR3 length equals 17 residues. In DNA form, the CDR3 reads TGTGCCAGCAGCCAAGATCGGACAGCCCTAGGGACCGGGGAGCTGTTTTTT. Amino acids: CASSQDRTALGTGELFF.

This clonotype showed up many times. The rearrangement links TRBV12-3 or TRBV12-4 to TRBJ2-4, with 7 bases lining up with TRBD1. The CDR3 extends over 14 amino acids. The trim removed 5 bases at V and 11 bases at J, leaving 12 bases unmatched. The CDR3 nucleotides are TGTGCCAGCAGTCAGGGGGTTCAGGGGTCCGTTCAGTACTTC. Encoded protein: CASSQGVQGSVQYF.

This clonotype appeared many times. The V call is TRBV18, the J call TRBJ1-5, with TRBD1 as a possible D gene (5 bases). Trimming pared 3 bases from V and 3 bases from J, leaving 9 bases between. The CDR3 consists of 14 residues. The V gene's germline CDR1 is KGHSH and CDR2 LQKENI. CDR3 in amino acids: CASSPDRFNQPQHF. The CDR3 DNA is TGTGCCAGCTCACCTGACAGATTCAATCAGCCCCAGCATTTT.

This clonotype was found many times. V gene TRBV5-5 combines with J gene TRBJ2-7; D might be TRBD1 (6 bases). Germline V gene lookup returns CDR1 SGHKS and CDR2 YYEKEE (reference sequence). V was clipped by 0 bases and J by 2 bases, with 12 bases between them. The length of the CDR3 is 15 residues. The CDR3 nucleotides are TGTGCCAGCAGCTTGGACGCAGGGGAAGCCTACGAGCAGTACTTC. This sequence encodes CASSLDAGEAYEQYF.

This clonotype showed up many times. This chain links TRBV2 with TRBJ1-1, with D perhaps matching TRBD1 (5 bases). V gave up 6 bases and J gave up 3 bases, with 17 bases separating them. Germline V gene sequence: CDR1 SNHLY, CDR2 FYNNEI. This CDR3 comprises 15 residues. DNA of the CDR3: TGTGCCAGCAGCGCCTCCTCGGGACGGTACACTGAAGCTTTCTTT. This sequence encodes CASSASSGRYTEAFF.